The 8 T cell receptor beta chains below come from one sample, sequenced in a study of shared clonotypes between healthy human individuals. CD45RO-negative, CCR7-selected cells formed the naive CD8 fraction, which excluded terminally differentiated effector memory CD45RA+ cells. The data were produced by immunoSEQ multiplex PCR, yet TCRdb's version contains in-frame clones alone and is incomplete. In the table there are about 1,800,000 clones, less than 95% of which are singletons. Sequencing was performed on naive CD8+ T cells sorted from blood. The receptors come from a man aged 18 to 29 in good health.

This chain joins TRBV7-2 and TRBJ2-5, with 14 bases matching TRBD2. The CDR3 has 15 amino acids. CDR1 is SGHTA and CDR2 is FQGNSA in the germline V gene. The J segment lost 5 bases and the V segment lost 5 bases, leaving 4 bases of the junction unmatched. CDR3 region: CASSQGLAGEETQYF. The CDR3, as DNA: TGTGCCAGCAGCCAGGGACTAGCGGGAGAGGAGACCCAGTACTTC.

The CDR3 DNA follows: TGTGCCAGCAGTTTATTCACTAGCGGGGGGATCTTGGAGACCCAGTACTTC. Encoded protein: CASSLFTSGGILETQYF. The chain links TRBV27 to TRBJ2-5, with TRBD2 identical over 12 bases. Germline loops: CDR1 MNHEY, CDR2 SMNVEV (reference sequence). The CDR3 extends over 17 amino acids. Unmatched junction bases numbered 8, after V lost 1 base and J lost 5 bases.

This clone appeared a few times. This chain uses TRBV10-1 with TRBJ2-2; no definite D call. The CDR3 has 12 amino acids. Per the germline V gene, CDR1 is WNHNN and CDR2 is SYGVQD (reference sequence). V gave up 7 bases and J gave up 2 bases, with 5 bases separating them. The CDR3 region has the DNA TGCGCCAGCAATGACAACACCGGGGAGCTGTTTTTT. As protein: CASNDNTGELFF.

V gene TRBV7-9 combines with J gene TRBJ1-2, with D possibly matching TRBD1 (5 bases). This CDR3 has 15 residues. V shed 1 base and J shed 0 bases, with 9 bases lying between them. Looked up from germline, CDR1 is SEHNR and CDR2 is FQNEAQ (reference sequence). CDR3: CASSLVGGANYGYTF. DNA for the CDR3: TGTGCCAGCAGCTTAGTCGGGGGAGCTAACTATGGCTACACCTTC.

Comments on this clone: Other DNA sequences in the same sample also yield this CDR3. CDR3 sequence (DNA): TGTGCCAGCAGTTTTGGACGGTCCTACGAGCAGTACTTC. Its protein is CASSFGRSYEQYF. The chain combines TRBV27 with TRBJ2-7, with D hard to call. V was trimmed by 3 bases and J by 1 base, leaving 7 bases between them. The CDR3 consists of 13 residues. CDR1 and CDR2 (germline): MNHEY, SMNVEV (reference sequence).

Details on this clone: The sample has other DNA sequences that encode this CDR3 too. The J gene is TRBJ2-7, the V gene TRBV5-4, with 12 bases fitting TRBD1. V lost 3 bases to trimming and J lost 4 bases; unmatched junction nucleotides: 2. CDR3 length equals 14 residues. Germline lookup yields CDR1 SGHNT and CDR2 YYREEE (reference sequence). The CDR3 region has the DNA TGTGCCAGCAGCTGGGACAGGGGGCTGTACGAGCAGTACTTC. Its translation: CASSWDRGLYEQYF.

The chain is built from TRBV29-1 and TRBJ2-7, with D perhaps matching TRBD1 or TRBD2 (5 bases each). Germline V lookup: CDR1 SQVTM, CDR2 ANQGSEA. With 1 base removed from V and 1 base from J, the gap between germline ends came to 20 bases. This CDR3 region has 17 residues. The CDR3 spells CSVEVGQGVWESYEQYF. As DNA, the CDR3 is TGCAGCGTTGAAGTTGGGCAGGGTGTTTGGGAGTCCTACGAGCAGTACTTC.

The V and J genes are TRBV9 and TRBJ2-7, with a possible D match to TRBD2 (6 bases). This CDR3 contains 15 residues. Trimming cost V 3 bases and J 0 bases, with 13 bases left between them. The germline V gene encodes CDR1 SGDLS and CDR2 YYNGEE. CDR3 loop: CASSAGGSISYEQYF. CDR3 nucleotides: TGTGCCAGCAGCGCCGGGGGTTCTATCTCCTACGAGCAGTACTTC. Full variable domain (missing parts from reference TRBV9 and TRBJ2-7): DSGVTQTPKHLITATGQRVTLRCSPRSGDLSVYWYQQSLDQGLQFLIQYYNGEERAKGNILERFSAQQFPDLHSELNLSSLELGDSALYFCASSAGGSISYEQYFGPGTRLTVT.